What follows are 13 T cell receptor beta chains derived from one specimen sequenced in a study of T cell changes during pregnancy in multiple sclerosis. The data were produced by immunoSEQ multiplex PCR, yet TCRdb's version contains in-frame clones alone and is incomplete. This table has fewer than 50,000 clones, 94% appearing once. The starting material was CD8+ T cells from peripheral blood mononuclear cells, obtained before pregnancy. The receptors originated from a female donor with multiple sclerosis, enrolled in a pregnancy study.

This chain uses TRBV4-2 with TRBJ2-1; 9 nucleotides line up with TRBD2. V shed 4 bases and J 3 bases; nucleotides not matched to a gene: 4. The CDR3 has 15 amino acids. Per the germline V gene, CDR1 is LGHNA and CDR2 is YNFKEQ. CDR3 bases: TGTGCCAGCAGCCTGAGTAGCGGGAGCTACAATGAGCAGTTCTTC. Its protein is CASSLSSGSYNEQFF.

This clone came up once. CDR3 DNA: TGTGCCAGCAGTTTCAGGGGTAATCAGCCCCAGCATTTT. Its translation: CASSFRGNQPQHF. The chain employs TRBV27 and TRBJ1-5, with a weak D call TRBD1 (6 bases). Germline V CDR1 and CDR2: MNHEY, SMNVEV (reference sequence). V gave up 3 bases and J gave up 4 bases, with 7 bases separating them. The CDR3 covers 13 residues.

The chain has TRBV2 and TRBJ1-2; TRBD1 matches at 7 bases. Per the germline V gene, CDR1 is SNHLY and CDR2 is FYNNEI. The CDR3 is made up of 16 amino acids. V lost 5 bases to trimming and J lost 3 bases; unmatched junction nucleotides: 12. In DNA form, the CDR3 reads TGTGCCAGCAGTCCGGCCCAGGGGGAAATACACTATGGCTACACCTTC. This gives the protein CASSPAQGEIHYGYTF.

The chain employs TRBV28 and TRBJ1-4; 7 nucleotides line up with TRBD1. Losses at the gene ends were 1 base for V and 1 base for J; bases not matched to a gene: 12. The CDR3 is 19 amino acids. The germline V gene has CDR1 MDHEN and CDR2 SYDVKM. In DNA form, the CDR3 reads TGTGCCAGCAGTTTATCCCTGACAGGGAGTATCGGAACTAATGAAAAACTGTTTTTT. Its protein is CASSLSLTGSIGTNEKLFF.

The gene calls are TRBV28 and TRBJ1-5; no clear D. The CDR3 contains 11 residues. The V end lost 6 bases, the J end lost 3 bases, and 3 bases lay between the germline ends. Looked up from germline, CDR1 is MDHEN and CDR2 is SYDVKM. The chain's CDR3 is CASSHNQPQHF. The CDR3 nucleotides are TGTGCCAGCAGCCACAATCAGCCCCAGCATTTT.

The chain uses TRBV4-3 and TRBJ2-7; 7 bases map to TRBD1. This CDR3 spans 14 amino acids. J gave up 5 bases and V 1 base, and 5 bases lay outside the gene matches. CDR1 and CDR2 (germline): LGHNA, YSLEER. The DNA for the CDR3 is TGCGCCAGCAGCCAAGGCAGGGGGTCCAACGAGCAGTACTTC. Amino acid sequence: CASSQGRGSNEQYF.

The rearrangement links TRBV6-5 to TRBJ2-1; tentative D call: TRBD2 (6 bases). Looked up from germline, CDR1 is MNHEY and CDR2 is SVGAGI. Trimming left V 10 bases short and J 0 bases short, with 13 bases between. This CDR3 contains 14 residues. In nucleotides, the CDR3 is TGTGCCACCGCGGCGGGGAGCTCCTACAATGAGCAGTTCTTC. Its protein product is CATAAGSSYNEQFF.

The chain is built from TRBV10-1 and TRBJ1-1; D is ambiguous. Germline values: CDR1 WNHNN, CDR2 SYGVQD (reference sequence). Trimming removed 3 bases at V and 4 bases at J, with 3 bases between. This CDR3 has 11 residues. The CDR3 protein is CASSDGTEAFF. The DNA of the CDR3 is TGCGCCAGCAGTGACGGCACTGAAGCTTTCTTT.

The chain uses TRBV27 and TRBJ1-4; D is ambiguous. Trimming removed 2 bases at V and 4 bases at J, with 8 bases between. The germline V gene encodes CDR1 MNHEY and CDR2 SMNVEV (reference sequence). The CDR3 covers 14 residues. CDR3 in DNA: TGTGCCAGCAGTTTACGGCGGAATAATGAAAAACTGTTTTTT. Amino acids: CASSLRRNNEKLFF.

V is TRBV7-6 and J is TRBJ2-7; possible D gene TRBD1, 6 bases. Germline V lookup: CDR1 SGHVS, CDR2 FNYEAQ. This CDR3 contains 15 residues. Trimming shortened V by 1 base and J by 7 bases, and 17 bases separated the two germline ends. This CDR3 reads CASSLDPDRSWEQYF. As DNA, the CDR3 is TGTGCCAGCAGCTTAGACCCTGACAGGAGCTGGGAGCAGTACTTC.

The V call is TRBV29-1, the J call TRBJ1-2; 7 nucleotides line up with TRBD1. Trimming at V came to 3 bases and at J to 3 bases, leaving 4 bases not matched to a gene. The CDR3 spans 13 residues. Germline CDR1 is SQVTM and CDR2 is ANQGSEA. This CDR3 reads CSVDHRGDYGYTF. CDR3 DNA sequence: TGCAGCGTTGACCACAGGGGCGACTATGGCTACACCTTC.

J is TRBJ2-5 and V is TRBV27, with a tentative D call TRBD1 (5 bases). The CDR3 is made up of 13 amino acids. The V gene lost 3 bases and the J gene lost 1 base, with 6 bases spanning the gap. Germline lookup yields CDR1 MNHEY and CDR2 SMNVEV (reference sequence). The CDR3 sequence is CASSLGRQETQYF. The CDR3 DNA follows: TGTGCCAGCAGTTTGGGGCGCCAAGAGACCCAGTACTTC.

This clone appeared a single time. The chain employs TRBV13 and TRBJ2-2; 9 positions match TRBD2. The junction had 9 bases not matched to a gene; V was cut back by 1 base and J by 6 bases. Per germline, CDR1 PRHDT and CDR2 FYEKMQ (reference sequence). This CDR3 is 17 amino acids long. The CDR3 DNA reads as TGTGCCAGCAGCTTAGTGCTAGCGGGACTGGAACCCGGGGAGCTGTTTTTT. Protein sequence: CASSLVLAGLEPGELFF.